These T cell receptor beta chains were read from a single sample in a study of blood T cell repertoires in COVID-19. Method: immunoSEQ multiplex PCR; TCRdb's copy keeps in-frame clones and lacks some. The sample consists of some 290,000 clones, around nine tenths of them appearing once. The specimen was PBMCs or T cells enriched from blood (not recorded which). The receptor source for this set is a woman in her twenties or thirties who had recovered from COVID-19. CDR3s include the opening cysteine and the closing phenylalanine or tryptophan. The D gene is left open where the match is weak. Clone size is shown for a subset of rows, as once, few, many or a class of expanded clone.

>TRBD1|TRBV18|-|15|TRBJ2-5
TGTGCCAGCTCACCACGACAGGGGCGGTGGGAGACCCAGTACTTC
CASSPRQGRWETQYF
>TRBD1|TRBV19|-|15|TRBJ1-4
TGTGCCAGTAGTACTCGACAGGGCCGTAATGAAAAACTGTTTTTT
CASSTRQGRNEKLFF
>-|TRBV28|-|11|TRBJ1-1
TGTGCCAGCAGTCTGTACACTGAAGCTTTCTTT
CASSLYTEAFF
>TRBD1|TRBV10-3|-|15|TRBJ1-2
TGTGCCATCAGTGGGGCGACAGGGATTAACTATGGCTACACCTTC
CAISGATGINYGYTF
>-|TRBV6-5|-|15|TRBJ1-1
TGTGCCACAAGCACAGGCAGGGGCATCGGCACTGAAGCTTTCTTT
CATSTGRGIGTEAFF
>-|TRBV6-5|once|13|TRBJ1-2
TGTGCCAGCAAACAGCCATCTAACTATGGCTACACCTTC
CASKQPSNYGYTF
>TRBD2|TRBV9|-|14|TRBJ2-3
TGTGCCAGCAGCGGGACTAGCGGAACAGATACGCAGTATTTT
CASSGTSGTDTQYF
>-|TRBV12-5|-|14|TRBJ2-7
TGTGCTAGTGGACCCGGACGGGATCCCTACGAGCAGTACTTC
CASGPGRDPYEQYF
>-|TRBV19|-|15|TRBJ1-6
TGTGCCAGTAGTATAGCAGGGCTTCATAATTCACCCCTCCACTTT
CASSIAGLHNSPLHF
>TRBD1|TRBV19|-|13|TRBJ1-5
TGTGCCAGCCGGGACAGTATATATCAGCCCCAGCATTTT
CASRDSIYQPQHF
>-|TRBV7-8|-|16|TRBJ2-3
TGTGCCAGCAGGAACCCCCGGGACAAAAACACAGATACGCAGTATTTT
CASRNPRDKNTDTQYF
>-|TRBV18|-|15|TRBJ2-1
TGTGCCAGCTCACCAGGACAGCCGGGCTACAATGAGCAGTTCTTC
CASSPGQPGYNEQFF